These 27 T cell receptor beta chains share one sample of origin, sequenced in a study of blood T cell repertoires in COVID-19. Here immunoSEQ multiplex PCR was the method, and the copy in TCRdb shows in-frame clones only, minus some. The sample has about 300,000 clones, roughly 89% seen once. Sequencing used PBMCs or T cells enriched from blood (not recorded which). The receptors stem from a woman aged 50 to 60 who had been exposed to COVID-19.

CDR3 in DNA: TGTGCCTGGAGTAGCAGGGCCCTCTTCGGAAATTCACCCCTCCACTTT. Translating it yields CAWSSRALFGNSPLHF. The rearrangement links TRBV30 to TRBJ1-6, with D possibly TRBD1 on 5 matching bases. The germline V gene encodes CDR1 GTSNPN and CDR2 SVGIG (reference sequence). V lost 2 bases and J 7 bases, leaving 18 bases between the germline ends. The CDR3 runs to 16 residues.

This chain connects TRBV7-2 to TRBJ2-3; 8 positions agree with TRBD1. There are 12 residues in the CDR3. Germline loops: CDR1 SGHTA, CDR2 FQGNSA. CDR3: CAAGGPLGTQYF. In DNA, the CDR3 is TGTGCGGCAGGGGGCCCGTTGGGTACGCAGTATTTT.

This chain joins TRBV19 and TRBJ1-4; unclear D gene. Germline V gene data show CDR1 as LNHDA and CDR2 as SQIVND (reference sequence). V dropped 5 bases and J dropped 5 bases, with 12 bases sitting between them. There are 14 residues in the CDR3. The CDR3 coding sequence is TGTGCCAGTAGTTGGCTTTCGGGGAATGAAAAACTGTTTTTT. Its protein product is CASSWLSGNEKLFF.

The V and J genes are TRBV6-5 and TRBJ2-1; 9 bases map to TRBD2. The V gene end was trimmed by 10 bases and the J gene end by 7 bases; junction bases not matched to a gene: 2. Per germline, CDR1 MNHEY and CDR2 SVGAGI. The CDR3 contains 11 residues. The DNA of the CDR3 is TGTGCCACCCTAGCGGGAAATGAGCAGTTCTTC. It is translated as CATLAGNEQFF.

V and J are TRBV4-2 and TRBJ2-5; D is possibly TRBD1 (7 bases). The CDR3 extends over 16 amino acids. V was pared by 4 bases and J by 5 bases, with 20 bases between. The germline V gene has CDR1 LGHNA and CDR2 YNFKEQ. Here the CDR3 reads CASSPTSGGPMETQYF. The CDR3 coding sequence is TGTGCCAGCAGCCCGACTTCAGGGGGGCCTATGGAGACCCAGTACTTC.

The rearrangement uses TRBV19 and TRBJ1-2; D is unresolved. This CDR3 contains 14 residues. V gave up 6 bases and J gave up 4 bases, with 15 bases separating them. CDR1 and CDR2 (germline): LNHDA, SQIVND (reference sequence). CDR3 coding DNA: TGTGCCAGTAGGGCCTTAGGAGGGATCTATGGCTACACCTTC. Amino acids: CASRALGGIYGYTF.

The chain has TRBV5-6 and TRBJ2-5, with 9 bases matching TRBD2. The CDR3 runs 17 residues. The germline gives CDR1 SGHDT, CDR2 YYEEEE. V lost 1 base and J lost 5; bases outside the gene matches: 12. The CDR3 coding sequence is TGTGCCAGCAGCTTGATACTTGCGGGGGGGCCTCGGGAGACCCAGTACTTC. This translates into CASSLILAGGPRETQYF.

The J gene is TRBJ1-3, the V gene TRBV27, with 7 bases fitting TRBD1. The CDR3 is 19 residues long. Germline CDR1 MNHEY, CDR2 SMNVEV (reference sequence). The trim removed 5 bases at V and 0 bases at J, leaving 16 bases unmatched. The CDR3 region is CASSQRQGAGLSSGNTIYF. For the CDR3, the DNA is TGTGCCAGCAGTCAAAGACAGGGCGCGGGATTAAGCTCTGGAAACACCATATATTTT.

Turning to this clone: The sample contains more than one DNA sequence encoding this CDR3. This rearrangement joins TRBV19 to TRBJ1-5; 9 bases match TRBD1. Germline V lookup: CDR1 LNHDA, CDR2 SQIVND (reference sequence). Germline trimming cut 5 bases from V and 1 base from J; bases unmatched to any gene: 3. This CDR3 has 15 amino acids. CDR3 in DNA: TGTGCCAGTAGTGGTGGACAGGGGAGCAATCAGCCCCAGCATTTT. It is translated as CASSGGQGSNQPQHF.

The J gene is TRBJ2-2, the V gene TRBV7-9, with TRBD2 matching 11 bases. Trimming cost V 4 bases and J 0 bases; bases outside gene matches: 7. The V gene's germline CDR1 is SEHNR and CDR2 FQNEAQ (reference sequence). This CDR3 contains 18 residues. CDR3 coding DNA: TGTGCCAGCAGCTCGCCTAGCGGGGGGCCCTCGAACACCGGGGAGCTGTTTTTT. The encoded protein is CASSSPSGGPSNTGELFF.

This clone was observed once. Other DNA sequences within the sample encode an identical CDR3. The chain couples TRBV6-1 to TRBJ1-5; D gene uncertain. Germline V gives CDR1 MNHNS, CDR2 SASEGT. The CDR3 is 13 amino acids. V was trimmed by 2 bases and J by 2 bases, leaving 4 bases between them. CDR3 DNA: TGTGCCAGCAGTGAACTTGGCAATCAGCCCCAGCATTTT. As protein: CASSELGNQPQHF.

The CDR3 bases are TGTGCCAGCAGCCAAGTGGGCGCAAATTCACCCCTCCACTTT. It encodes CASSQVGANSPLHF. The V gene is TRBV4-2, the J gene TRBJ1-6; D unresolved. The CDR3 covers 14 residues. The V gene's germline CDR1 is LGHNA and CDR2 YNFKEQ. V was shortened by 1 base and J by 7 bases, with 8 bases between the two germline ends.

The gene calls are TRBV7-8 and TRBJ2-7; 7 bases line up with TRBD1. J gave up 5 bases and V 1 base, and 11 bases lay outside the gene matches. Per the germline V gene, CDR1 is SGHVS and CDR2 is FQNEAQ. The CDR3 runs 16 residues. This CDR3 reads CASSLVATGIPHEQYF. CDR3 nucleotide sequence: TGTGCCAGCAGCTTAGTTGCGACAGGGATCCCCCACGAGCAGTACTTC.

This clone was counted between two and nine times. The V gene is TRBV2, the J gene TRBJ2-7; 8 positions match TRBD1. V lost 3 bases and J lost 2; bases outside the gene matches: 9. Germline CDR1 SNHLY, CDR2 FYNNEI. This CDR3 has 16 amino acids. The CDR3 bases are TGTGCCAGCAGTGATCCCCAGACAGGGGATACCTACGAGCAGTACTTC. It is translated as CASSDPQTGDTYEQYF.

The J gene is TRBJ2-7, the V gene TRBV10-3, with TRBD2 identical over 13 bases. Germline CDR1 reads ENHRY; CDR2 reads SYGVKD. This CDR3 contains 15 residues. The J segment lost 6 bases and the V segment lost 4 bases, leaving 6 bases of the junction unmatched. CDR3 in amino acids: CAISGTSGGGSEQYF. CDR3 DNA: TGTGCCATCAGTGGGACTAGCGGGGGAGGAAGCGAGCAGTACTTC.

CDR3 sequence reads: CASSLRLAGDLEQFF. The CDR3 bases are TGTGCCAGCAGCCTGCGACTAGCGGGGGACCTTGAGCAGTTCTTC. V and J are TRBV3-1 (or the pseudogene TRBV3-2) and TRBJ2-1, with 12 positions matching TRBD2. Germline loops: CDR1 LGHDT, CDR2 YNNKEL (reference sequence). J lost 9 bases, V lost 4 bases, and 7 bases had no gene match. The CDR3 is 15 residues long.

The genes are TRBV7-9 and TRBJ1-3, with D maybe TRBD1 (6 bases). Deletions cut 3 bases from V and 1 base from J, with 16 bases between. The CDR3 is 17 amino acids. Germline CDR1 is SEHNR and CDR2 is FQNEAQ (reference sequence). CDR3 sequence (DNA): TGTGCCAGCAGCTTCCCCCAATTGACAGGTTCTGGAAACACCATATATTTT. Protein sequence: CASSFPQLTGSGNTIYF.

V gene TRBV11-1 combines with J gene TRBJ2-5; tentatively, D is TRBD1 (6 bases). This CDR3 region has 15 residues. Trimming took 1 base from V and 1 from J, leaving 10 bases between them. Germline lookup yields CDR1 SGHAT and CDR2 FQDESV (reference sequence). The DNA for the CDR3 is TGTGCCAGCAGCTTAGAACAGGGCCTCCAAGAGACCCAGTACTTC. Amino acids: CASSLEQGLQETQYF.

The chain combines TRBV2 with TRBJ2-4; D is possibly TRBD2 (8 bases). The CDR3 totals 17 residues. With 6 bases removed from V and 1 base from J, the gap between germline ends came to 19 bases. CDR1 and CDR2 from the germline V gene are SNHLY and FYNNEI. CDR3 bases: TGTGCCAGCAGCCCCACGGGAGGGGGCTGGGCCAAAAACATTCAGTACTTC. This encodes CASSPTGGGWAKNIQYF. Looking up the rest from reference TRBV2 and TRBJ2-4 gives the full variable domain: EPEVTQTPSHQVTQMGQEVILRCVPISNHLYFYWYRQILGQKVEFLVSFYNNEISEKSEIFDDQFSVERPDGSNFTLKIRSTKLEDSAMYFCASSPTGGGWAKNIQYFGAGTRLSVL.

The chain has TRBV6-5 and TRBJ2-7; D is possibly TRBD1 (5 bases). Germline V gene data show CDR1 as MNHEY and CDR2 as SVGAGI. The CDR3 covers 15 residues. The V end lost 2 bases, the J end lost 2 bases, and 13 bases lay between the germline ends. The CDR3 DNA follows: TGTGCCAGCAGTTACATATCGCAGGGTCCCTACGAGCAGTACTTC. It codes for CASSYISQGPYEQYF.

V and J are TRBV11-1 and TRBJ2-3, with a weak D call TRBD2 (6 bases). The V end lost 5 bases, the J end lost 2 bases, and 11 bases lay between the germline ends. The germline V gene has CDR1 SGHAT and CDR2 FQDESV (reference sequence). This CDR3 contains 14 residues. The CDR3 nucleotides read TGTGCCAGCAGCCCTACTAGCCCCACAGATACGCAGTATTTT. It translates to CASSPTSPTDTQYF.

This sequence joins TRBV7-2 and TRBJ2-7; 15 bases fit TRBD2. The germline CDR1 and CDR2 sequences are SGHTA and FQGNSA. V was pared by 4 bases and J by 3 bases, with 4 bases of the junction left unmatched. This CDR3 comprises 16 residues. The CDR3: CASSSRTSGGGYEQYF. The CDR3 nucleotides read TGTGCCAGCAGCTCCCGGACTAGCGGGGGGGGCTACGAGCAGTACTTC. Filled out from reference TRBV7-2 and TRBJ2-7, the complete variable domain reads GAGVSQSPSNKVTEKGKDVELRCDPISGHTALYWYRQSLGQGLEFLIYFQGNSAPDKSGLPSDRFSAERTGGSVSTLTIQRTQQEDSAVYLCASSSRTSGGGYEQYFGPGTRLTVT.

The chain employs TRBV5-1 and TRBJ1-3; D call uncertain. CDR3 size: 16 residues. V shed 0 bases and J shed 0 bases, with 10 bases lying between them. Germline V gene sequence: CDR1 SGHRS, CDR2 YFSETQ. The CDR3 nucleotides are TGCGCCAGCAGCTTGGAATTTCGGGACTCTGGAAACACCATATATTTT. Amino acid sequence: CASSLEFRDSGNTIYF.

The chain links TRBV30 to TRBJ1-6; D is unresolved. Germline V gene sequence: CDR1 GTSNPN, CDR2 SVGIG (reference sequence). The CDR3 is 11 amino acids. Trimming removed 2 bases at V and 15 bases at J, with 11 bases between. The CDR3 DNA follows: TGTGCCTGGAGTAAAGAGTCGGTCCTCCACTTT. Encoded protein: CAWSKESVLHF.

The chain links TRBV2 to TRBJ2-1, with 8 bases identical to TRBD2. The CDR3 is 15 residues long. From germline, CDR1 is SNHLY and CDR2 FYNNEI. Trimming at V came to 7 bases and at J to 9 bases, leaving 14 bases not matched to a gene. CDR3 nucleotide sequence: TGTGCCAGCACCCGGGAGGGGACGGCGATCGTTGAGCAGTTCTTC. Protein sequence: CASTREGTAIVEQFF.

This clone was seen a single time. The rearrangement joins TRBV28 to TRBJ1-5; maybe TRBD1 (6 bases). V was cut by 1 base and J by 6 bases, with 13 bases left in between. This CDR3 has 15 residues. CDR1 MDHEN and CDR2 SYDVKM come from the germline V gene. For the CDR3, the DNA is TGTGCCAGCAGTTTATCCCACAGGGTAGGTCAGCCCCAGCATTTT. This encodes CASSLSHRVGQPQHF.

This rearrangement joins TRBV20-1 to TRBJ2-7, with 10 bases lining up with TRBD1. The V gene's germline CDR1 is DFQATT and CDR2 SNEGSKA (reference sequence). V shed 3 bases, J shed 3 bases, and the junction held 5 bases outside the gene matches. The CDR3 has 14 amino acids. This chain's CDR3 is CSASRGTGDYEQYF. The CDR3 DNA sequence: TGCAGTGCTAGTCGCGGGACAGGGGACTACGAGCAGTACTTC.